This is a list of T cell receptor beta chains from one sample in a study of blood T cell repertoires in COVID-19. Measured with immunoSEQ multiplex PCR; TCRdb has only the in-frame clones, and not every one. The data show under 300,000 clones, over 80% seen once. The sequenced material came from peripheral blood. The receptor set was obtained from a woman aged 35 to 49 who had recovered from COVID-19. Both conserved end residues are part of each CDR3. A D gene is named only where the DNA matches it firmly. Rows may omit the clone size; those that give it use once, few, many or a size class.

D gene	V gene	clone size	J gene	CDR3 protein	CDR3 DNA
TRBD1	TRBV5-1	-	TRBJ1-1	CASSLVRQGIEAFF	TGCGCCAGCAGCTTGGTGAGACAGGGGATTGAAGCTTTCTTT
TRBD1	TRBV5-6	-	TRBJ1-2	CASSAYRGRGYTF	TGTGCCAGCAGCGCTTACAGGGGGCGAGGCTACACCTTC
-	TRBV18	-	TRBJ2-7	CASSPRWSTGYYEQYF	TGTGCCAGCTCACCACGATGGTCGACAGGATACTACGAGCAGTACTTC
TRBD2	TRBV28	-	TRBJ2-3	CASSPRTSGNTDTQYF	TGTGCCAGCAGTCCGCGGACTAGCGGAAACACAGATACGCAGTATTTT
-	TRBV19	-	TRBJ2-1	CASSEQQGREQFF	TGTGCCAGTAGTGAACAACAGGGACGTGAGCAGTTCTTC
TRBD1	TRBV28	-	TRBJ1-2	CASETGARSGYTF	TGTGCCAGTGAGACAGGGGCCCGGAGTGGCTACACCTTC
-	TRBV4-2	-	TRBJ2-2	CASSPTPGGLNTGELFF	TGTGCCAGCAGCCCGACACCTGGGGGACTGAACACCGGGGAGCTGTTTTTT
-	TRBV12-2	once	TRBJ1-6	CASRLGSRGNSPLHF	TGTGCAAGTCGCTTAGGTTCCAGGGGGAATTCACCCCTCCACTTT
TRBD1	TRBV27	-	TRBJ1-1	CASRPTGAGTEAFF	TGTGCCAGCAGACCTACAGGGGCTGGCACTGAAGCTTTCTTT
TRBD1	TRBV9	-	TRBJ1-6	CASSGGNRGNSPLHF	TGTGCCAGCAGCGGGGGGAACAGGGGAAATTCACCCCTCCACTTT
-	TRBV6-1	-	TRBJ2-3	CASSDRARWRGSTDTQYF	TGTGCCAGCAGTGATAGGGCACGTTGGCGGGGAAGCACAGATACGCAGTATTTT
TRBD2	TRBV27	-	TRBJ2-5	CASSPSGGHYQETQYF	TGTGCCAGCAGTCCTAGCGGGGGACACTACCAAGAGACCCAGTACTTC
-	TRBV9	-	TRBJ1-5	CASSVGLWGDQPQHF	TGTGCCAGCAGCGTAGGCCTCTGGGGGGATCAGCCCCAGCATTTT
TRBD1	TRBV19	-	TRBJ1-2	CASSPGQGARSSSGYTF	TGTGCCAGTAGTCCAGGACAGGGAGCCCGGAGCTCCTCTGGCTACACCTTC
TRBD1	TRBV5-1	-	TRBJ2-6	CASSLSPRGPGANVLTF	TGCGCCAGCAGCTTGTCCCCCAGGGGGCCTGGGGCCAACGTCCTGACTTTC
-	TRBV2	-	TRBJ2-5	CASSDVTQYF	TGTGCCAGCAGTGACGTGACCCAGTACTTC
TRBD1	TRBV30	-	TRBJ1-1	CAWSPGTGNTEAFF	TGTGCCTGGAGTCCCGGGACAGGGAACACTGAAGCTTTCTTT
-	TRBV5-1	-	TRBJ2-2	CASSPILGGTGELFF	TGCGCCAGCAGCCCCATACTAGGAGGGACCGGGGAGCTGTTTTTT
TRBD1	TRBV10-2	-	TRBJ1-2	CASRGDPDRGYVRIYGYTF	TGCGCCAGCAGGGGGGACCCTGACAGGGGATATGTCCGGATCTATGGCTACACCTTC
-	TRBV28	-	TRBJ2-7	CASSFDRLSYEQYF	TGTGCCAGCAGTTTCGACAGGCTCTCCTACGAGCAGTACTTC
-	TRBV15	-	TRBJ1-2	CATSPTGSYGYTF	TGTGCCACCAGTCCGACGGGAAGCTATGGCTACACCTTC
TRBD1	TRBV27	-	TRBJ2-6	CASSPTGDLLANVLTF	TGTGCCAGCAGTCCGACAGGGGATCTGTTGGCCAACGTCCTGACTTTC
TRBD1	TRBV12-3/TRBV12-4	-	TRBJ2-2	CASGQGYTGELFF	TGTGCCAGTGGACAGGGTTACACCGGGGAGCTGTTTTTT
-	TRBV4-1	-	TRBJ1-4	CASSSGPVVATNEKLFF	TGCGCCAGCAGCTCAGGCCCGGTAGTGGCAACTAATGAAAAACTGTTTTTT
TRBD1	TRBV7-9	-	TRBJ1-3	CASSPSGTGVNTIYF	TGTGCCAGCAGCCCCTCCGGGACAGGTGTAAACACCATATATTTT
-	TRBV9	-	TRBJ1-2	CASSETGQNYGYTF	TGTGCCAGCAGTGAAACAGGGCAGAACTATGGCTACACCTTC
-	TRBV25-1	once	TRBJ1-2	CASSQGLDYGYTF	TGTGCCAGCAGTCAAGGACTCGACTATGGCTACACCTTC
-	TRBV5-4	-	TRBJ2-1	CASSFGSGGRRDEQFF	TGTGCCAGCAGCTTTGGTTCAGGGGGGCGTAGGGATGAGCAGTTCTTC
TRBD2	TRBV9	-	TRBJ2-5	CASSVAATSGGWETQYF	TGTGCCAGCAGCGTAGCTGCGACTAGCGGGGGTTGGGAGACCCAGTACTTC
-	TRBV7-2	-	TRBJ2-4	CASSTRRDGKNIQYF	TGTGCCAGCAGCACCAGGAGGGACGGAAAAAACATTCAGTACTTC
-	TRBV2	few	TRBJ2-4	CASSYSLAKNIQYF	TGTGCCAGCAGCTATAGTCTAGCCAAAAACATTCAGTACTTC
TRBD1	TRBV4-2	-	TRBJ1-4	CASSSLQGDTNEKLFF	TGTGCCAGCAGCTCCCTACAGGGGGACACTAATGAAAAACTGTTTTTT
TRBD1	TRBV5-5	-	TRBJ2-5	CASSLVGQGAETQYF	TGTGCCAGCAGCTTGGTGGGACAGGGTGCGGAGACCCAGTACTTC
-	TRBV7-3	-	TRBJ2-7	CATPTGFGYEQYF	TGTGCCACCCCGACAGGTTTTGGATACGAGCAGTACTTC
-	TRBV6-2/TRBV6-3	-	TRBJ1-1	CASSSHPGQREAFF	TGTGCCAGCAGTTCACACCCCGGACAGCGTGAAGCTTTCTTT
-	TRBV6-5	-	TRBJ2-1	CASSYRAYNEQFF	TGTGCCAGCAGTTATCGGGCCTACAATGAGCAGTTCTTC
-	TRBV28	-	TRBJ2-5	CASLRGLWETQYF	TGTGCCAGTTTGCGGGGACTTTGGGAGACCCAGTACTTC
TRBD2	TRBV7-8	-	TRBJ2-1	CASIRTSGYNEQFF	TGTGCCAGCATACGGACTAGCGGGTACAATGAGCAGTTCTTC
TRBD1	TRBV4-1	few	TRBJ1-2	CASSQLQGADYGYTF	TGCGCCAGCAGCCAGTTACAGGGGGCTGACTATGGCTACACCTTC
TRBD1	TRBV7-2	-	TRBJ2-7	CASSRDRTVHEQYF	TGTGCCAGCAGCAGGGACAGGACAGTCCACGAGCAGTACTTC
-	TRBV7-9	-	TRBJ2-7	CASSLFRGRSYEQYF	TGTGCCAGCAGCTTATTTCGCGGCAGATCCTACGAGCAGTACTTC
TRBD1	TRBV5-4	few	TRBJ2-5	CASSLGGTGGETQYF	TGTGCCAGCAGCTTAGGTGGGACAGGGGGAGAGACCCAGTACTTC
-	TRBV10-2	-	TRBJ1-3	CASSERRFYSGNTIYF	TGCGCCAGCAGTGAACGCAGATTTTACTCTGGAAACACCATATATTTT
TRBD1	TRBV6-1	-	TRBJ2-7	CASSEVGTGTEYEQYF	TGTGCCAGCAGTGAAGTCGGTACCGGGACAGAATACGAGCAGTACTTC
-	TRBV11-2	-	TRBJ2-4	CASSLGGDKNIQYF	TGTGCCAGCAGCTTAGGAGGAGACAAAAACATTCAGTACTTC
TRBD1	TRBV27	-	TRBJ1-5	CASSSLSGTGVTQPQHF	TGTGCCAGCAGTTCCCTTTCCGGGACAGGGGTTACGCAGCCCCAGCATTTT
-	TRBV13	-	TRBJ2-1	CASSLNRRNDEQFF	TGTGCCAGCAGCTTAAATCGCAGGAACGATGAGCAGTTCTTC